Listed here are 31 T cell receptor beta chains from one sample, sequenced in a study of CD8 T cells in Susac syndrome. Random hexamers primed reverse transcription of about 0.45 to 1 ug RNA. TCRdb ran MiXCR on the immunoSEQ multiplex PCR reads and lists one entry per CDR3 protein. This table has a few hundred thousand distinct CDR3 sequences, approximately 85% appearing once. Material for sequencing was CD8+ T cells from PBMCs. The receptors stem from a human donor with multiple sclerosis.

The table lists this clonotype with a count of one. The genes are TRBV10-1 and TRBJ2-1; 8 nucleotides match TRBD2. Germline V gene sequence: CDR1 WNHNN, CDR2 SYGVQD (reference sequence). This CDR3 is built from 15 residues. Unmatched junction bases numbered 5, after V lost 1 base and J lost 6 bases. This CDR3 is CASSELAGSLNEQFF. DNA of the CDR3: TGCGCCAGCAGTGAGTTAGCGGGATCTCTCAATGAGCAGTTCTTC.

V is TRBV20-1 and J is TRBJ2-3; 10 bases fit TRBD2. V lost 5 bases to trimming and J lost 4 bases; unmatched junction nucleotides: 12. This CDR3 spans 16 amino acids. Germline assignment: CDR1 DFQATT and CDR2 SNEGSKA (reference sequence). DNA for the CDR3: TGCAGTGCTGATCCAAGGCTAGCGGGAGACGCAGATACGCAGTATTTT. This codes for CSADPRLAGDADTQYF.

The CDR3 DNA follows: TGCAGCACAAAAAGAGCGGGGTTGGCCGCTGAAGCTTTCTTT. This translates into CSTKRAGLAAEAFF. This chain joins TRBV29-1 and TRBJ1-1; no firm D call. Trimming stripped 8 bases from V and 6 bases from J, with 22 bases between. Germline V CDR1 and CDR2: SQVTM, ANQGSEA. CDR3 length: 14 residues.

In DNA, the CDR3 is TGTGCCAGCAGGAAAGCACTCCGGGACCGTACGACGGATACGCAGTATTTT. Its translation: CASRKALRDRTTDTQYF. The V and J genes are TRBV7-3 and TRBJ2-3; the D call may be TRBD1 or TRBD2 (5 bases each). V lost 6 bases, J lost 6 bases, and 25 bases lay in between. The CDR3 has 17 amino acids. Per germline, CDR1 SGHTA and CDR2 FQGTGA.

The chain couples TRBV5-1 to TRBJ1-4, with unresolved D. Per the germline V gene, CDR1 is SGHRS and CDR2 is YFSETQ. V gave up 4 bases and J gave up 8 bases, with 15 bases separating them. The CDR3 contains 14 residues. The DNA for the CDR3 is TGCGCCAGCAGCCCGGTCCAGGTGGGCGAAAAACTGTTTTTT. Translating it yields CASSPVQVGEKLFF. Variable domain in full (rest from reference TRBV5-1 and TRBJ1-4): KAGVTQTPRYLIKTRGQQVTLSCSPISGHRSVSWYQQTPGQGLQFLFEYFSETQRNKGNFPGRFSGRQFSNSRSEMNVSTLELGDSALYLCASSPVQVGEKLFFGSGTQLSVL.

V is TRBV9 and J is TRBJ1-1; TRBD1 is a possible D gene (6 bases). Trimming removed 0 bases at V and 5 bases at J, with 17 bases between. Germline CDR1 reads SGDLS; CDR2 reads YYNGEE. The CDR3 spans 16 residues. The CDR3 is CASSVGETGRNTEAFF. For the CDR3, the DNA is TGTGCCAGCAGCGTAGGTGAGACAGGTAGGAATACTGAAGCTTTCTTT.

This chain links TRBV20-1 with TRBJ1-5; tentatively, D is TRBD1 (5 bases). This CDR3 contains 15 residues. Per germline, CDR1 DFQATT and CDR2 SNEGSKA (reference sequence). Trimming removed 6 bases at V and 3 bases at J, with 18 bases between. This CDR3 reads CSASAGQGPNQPQHF. In DNA form, the CDR3 reads TGCAGTGCGAGCGCAGGCCAGGGACCCAATCAGCCCCAGCATTTT.

J is TRBJ2-5 and V is TRBV27; the D gene is possibly TRBD2 (5 bases). The ends were cut back, 5 bases at V and 5 bases at J, with 9 bases in the middle. Germline loops: CDR1 MNHEY, CDR2 SMNVEV (reference sequence). This CDR3 has 12 amino acids. The CDR3: CASSPRAETQYF. In nucleotides, the CDR3 is TGTGCCAGCAGTCCGAGGGCCGAGACCCAGTACTTC.

V gene TRBV5-6 combines with J gene TRBJ2-7; 13 nucleotides agree with TRBD2. The CDR3 is 15 amino acids. Germline V lookup: CDR1 SGHDT, CDR2 YYEEEE. Trimming cost V 3 bases and J 7 bases; bases outside gene matches: 7. CDR3 residues: CASSSGLAGVNEQYF. DNA for the CDR3: TGTGCCAGCAGCTCAGGACTAGCGGGAGTTAATGAGCAGTACTTC.

The chain uses TRBV29-1 and TRBJ1-4; 7 positions agree with TRBD1. After removal of 7 bases from V and 8 bases from J, the junction contained 10 bases not matched to a gene. The length of the CDR3 is 13 residues. Per the germline V gene, CDR1 is SQVTM and CDR2 is ANQGSEA. CDR3 nucleotide sequence: TGCAGCGCCGCGACAGGGCTTGAAGAAAAACTGTTTTTT. Its translation is CSAATGLEEKLFF.

The chain links TRBV4-3 to TRBJ1-1; D remains ambiguous. V gave up 4 bases and J gave up 4 bases, with 10 bases separating them. The CDR3 has 13 residues. The germline V gene encodes CDR1 LGHNA and CDR2 YSLEER. CDR3 in DNA: TGCGCCAGCAGCCGAACTTTGATCACTGAAGCTTTCTTT. This encodes CASSRTLITEAFF.

The CDR3 DNA reads as TGTGCCAGCAGCTTAGATCTAGCGGGAGGGTTAGAGACCCAGTACTTC. Translated, it gives CASSLDLAGGLETQYF. J is TRBJ2-5 and V is TRBV7-9, with TRBD2 matching 12 bases. Per germline, CDR1 SEHNR and CDR2 FQNEAQ (reference sequence). The ends lost 1 base at V and 4 bases at J; junction bases unmatched: 4. CDR3 length: 16 amino acids.

This clonotype was recorded once. The rearrangement joins TRBV27 to TRBJ2-7; maybe TRBD1 (6 bases). Deletions cut 6 bases from V and 6 bases from J, with 15 bases between. CDR3 size: 13 residues. CDR1 and CDR2 (germline): MNHEY, SMNVEV (reference sequence). Here the CDR3 reads CASSNSGGGEQYF. The CDR3 coding sequence is TGTGCCAGCAGCAACAGTGGGGGCGGCGAGCAGTACTTC.

The gene calls are TRBV5-1 and TRBJ2-5; 8 bases agree with TRBD1. CDR1 is SGHRS, CDR2 YFSETQ, per germline. This CDR3 has 14 residues. The ends lost 4 bases at V and 0 bases at J; junction bases unmatched: 2. CDR3 residues: CASSKQGDQETQYF. CDR3 in DNA: TGCGCCAGCAGCAAACAGGGGGACCAAGAGACCCAGTACTTC. Together with reference TRBV5-1 and TRBJ2-5, the CDR3 gives the full variable domain: KAGVTQTPRYLIKTRGQQVTLSCSPISGHRSVSWYQQTPGQGLQFLFEYFSETQRNKGNFPGRFSGRQFSNSRSEMNVSTLELGDSALYLCASSKQGDQETQYFGPGTRLLVL.

V is TRBV5-6 and J is TRBJ1-4; 7 nucleotides agree with TRBD1. Germline trimming cut 6 bases from V and 3 bases from J; bases unmatched to any gene: 8. The germline V gene has CDR1 SGHDT and CDR2 YYEEEE. The CDR3 has 15 amino acids. This chain's CDR3 is CASTNLGQPNEKLFF. CDR3 in DNA: TGTGCCAGCACGAATTTGGGACAGCCTAATGAAAAACTGTTTTTT.

V is TRBV7-3 and J is TRBJ2-1; tentative D call: TRBD2 (5 bases). The CDR3 is 14 amino acids. Trimming took off 5 bases at V and 8 bases at J, with 16 bases between the two ends. In germline, CDR1 is SGHTA, CDR2 FQGTGA. The CDR3 here is CASSPSGGWDEQFF. The CDR3 bases are TGTGCCAGCAGCCCGAGCGGCGGATGGGATGAGCAGTTCTTC.

This sequence joins TRBV4-3 and TRBJ1-1; a possible D gene is TRBD1 (6 bases). The V and J ends lost 5 bases and 1 base respectively, with 14 bases between them. The germline gives CDR1 LGHNA, CDR2 YSLEER. The CDR3 totals 15 residues. The CDR3: CASSIWTEANTEAFF. CDR3 in DNA: TGCGCCAGCAGCATATGGACAGAGGCGAACACTGAAGCTTTCTTT.

This sequence joins TRBV27 and TRBJ2-3, with D tentatively TRBD2 (6 bases). The CDR3 extends over 15 amino acids. Germline CDR1 MNHEY, CDR2 SMNVEV (reference sequence). Trimming stripped 3 bases from V and 1 base from J, with 11 bases between. CDR3 bases: TGTGCCAGCAGTTTCCCTAGCGAAGGCACAGATACGCAGTATTTT. Residues: CASSFPSEGTDTQYF.

This clonotype was seen only once. The DNA of the CDR3 is TGTGCCAGCAGTTTTTCGACTGCCTCCTACGAGCAGTACTTC. As protein: CASSFSTASYEQYF. The chain combines TRBV27 with TRBJ2-7; D unclear. V lost 3 bases and J 0 bases, leaving 9 bases between the germline ends. From germline, CDR1 is MNHEY and CDR2 SMNVEV (reference sequence). This CDR3 spans 14 amino acids.

The chain uses TRBV27 and TRBJ2-5; D may be TRBD1 (6 bases). The CDR3 loop spans 14 amino acids. With 6 bases removed from V and 5 bases from J, the gap between germline ends came to 16 bases. Germline values: CDR1 MNHEY, CDR2 SMNVEV (reference sequence). The CDR3 DNA reads TGTGCCAGCAGCTCAGGGGCAGGGATTGAGACCCAGTACTTC. It yields the protein CASSSGAGIETQYF.

This clonotype was detected many times. This chain connects TRBV7-9 to TRBJ2-5, with 12 positions matching TRBD2. The CDR3 runs to 15 residues. CDR1 is SEHNR, CDR2 FQNEAQ, per germline (reference sequence). V was clipped by 5 bases and J by 3 bases; unmatched bases: 4. The CDR3 spells CASSPRLAGEETQYF. The CDR3, as DNA: TGTGCCAGCAGCCCTCGACTAGCGGGGGAAGAGACCCAGTACTTC.

V and J are TRBV30 and TRBJ2-3, with 7 bases aligning to TRBD2. From germline, CDR1 is GTSNPN and CDR2 SVGIG (reference sequence). Losses at the gene ends were 1 base for V and 2 bases for J; bases not matched to a gene: 3. This CDR3 contains 14 residues. The CDR3 DNA sequence: TGTGCCTGGAGTGAACTAGCGCTCACAGATACGCAGTATTTT. Its translation is CAWSELALTDTQYF.

The chain employs TRBV4-3 and TRBJ2-1, with 7 bases fitting TRBD2. The CDR3 is made up of 19 amino acids. Germline V lookup: CDR1 LGHNA, CDR2 YSLEER. J gave up 7 bases and V 0 bases, and 18 bases lay outside the gene matches. The CDR3 DNA reads as TGCGCCAGCAGCCAAGATACCGCGCGGGTGGGAGGGCCTTGGAATGAGCAGTTCTTC. Residues: CASSQDTARVGGPWNEQFF.

The chain employs TRBV7-8 and TRBJ1-1, with a possible D match to TRBD1 (6 bases). The CDR3 spans 15 residues. Germline values: CDR1 SGHVS, CDR2 FQNEAQ. V lost 5 bases and J 3 bases, leaving 16 bases between the germline ends. The CDR3 region is CASSRTGNTDTEAFF. In DNA, the CDR3 is TGTGCCAGCAGCCGTACAGGGAATACGGACACTGAAGCTTTCTTT.

This clonotype was recorded once. This chain uses TRBV14 with TRBJ2-7, with 8 bases matching TRBD2. The CDR3 loop spans 17 amino acids. From germline, CDR1 is SGHDN and CDR2 FVKESK. With 3 bases clipped from V and 0 bases from J, the junction kept 10 bases outside the gene matches. The CDR3, as DNA: TGTGCCAGCAGCCACCAAGTACTAGCGGACAGCTCCTACGAGCAGTACTTC. The encoded protein is CASSHQVLADSSYEQYF.

The chain employs TRBV20-1 and TRBJ2-1, with a tentative D call TRBD2 (6 bases). Trimming cost V 6 bases and J 0 bases, with 15 bases left between them. This CDR3 is built from 15 residues. Germline-derived CDR1 and CDR2 are DFQATT and SNEGSKA (reference sequence). CDR3 sequence reads: CSANPSESSYNEQFF. In DNA form, the CDR3 reads TGCAGTGCCAATCCTAGCGAGAGCTCCTACAATGAGCAGTTCTTC.

This rearrangement joins TRBV6-5 to TRBJ2-2, with 7 bases aligning to TRBD1. CDR3 length equals 15 residues. With V trimmed by 0 bases and J by 7 bases, 5 bases remained unmatched. Germline V lookup: CDR1 MNHEY, CDR2 SVGAGI. The CDR3 coding sequence is TGTGCCAGCAGTTACTCGACAGGGATGGGCGGGGAGCTGTTTTTT. Its translation: CASSYSTGMGGELFF.

V and J are TRBV24-1 and TRBJ1-1; no reliable D call. The CDR3 length is 12 residues. Germline CDR1 reads KGHDR; CDR2 reads SFDVKD. V lost 5 bases and J lost 3, with 6 bases in between. Here the CDR3 DNA reads TGTGCCACCAGTGGATCGGACACTGAAGCTTTCTTT. It specifies CATSGSDTEAFF.

This sequence joins TRBV13 and TRBJ2-3, with 11 bases aligning to TRBD2. Germline CDR1 PRHDT, CDR2 FYEKMQ (reference sequence). V lost 0 bases and J lost 1; bases outside the gene matches: 3. This CDR3 has 17 amino acids. The CDR3 region has the DNA TGTGCCAGCAGCTTAGGCGTAGCGGGAGGGGGCACAGATACGCAGTATTTT. Translating it yields CASSLGVAGGGTDTQYF.

This chain joins TRBV4-3 and TRBJ2-7, with D possibly TRBD1 on 6 matching bases. The germline V gene has CDR1 LGHNA and CDR2 YSLEER. This CDR3 is 15 amino acids long. The ends were cut back, 0 bases at V and 3 bases at J, with 12 bases in the middle. CDR3 DNA: TGCGCCAGCAGCCAAGACGGAGAAGGGGGCTACGAGCAGTACTTC. Its translation: CASSQDGEGGYEQYF.

The gene calls are TRBV27 and TRBJ2-7; D gene uncertain. CDR1 is MNHEY, CDR2 SMNVEV, per germline (reference sequence). This CDR3 has 13 amino acids. The V end lost 0 bases, the J end lost 4 bases, and 7 bases lay between the germline ends. DNA for the CDR3: TGTGCCAGCAGTTTATCGGTGGATTACGAGCAGTACTTC. Residues: CASSLSVDYEQYF.